The sequence of this T cell receptor beta chain was determined in a study of control samples from healthy donors and cancer patients. The germline V and J ends were trimmed by 6 bases and 8 bases, with 20 bases remaining between them. The CDR3 spans 15 residues. Per the germline V gene, CDR1 is MDHEN and CDR2 is SYDVKM. The method was immunoSEQ multiplex PCR; TCRdb's version includes in-frame clones alone and lacks a portion of them. The data contain around 170,000 clones, around nine tenths of them singletons. This sequence joins TRBV28 and TRBJ1-5, with D tentatively TRBD1 (5 bases). Sequenced material: blood. This clonotype was sampled from a man aged 25-45 years in good health. The CDR3 region is CASSRGKPGREPQHF. The CDR3 nucleotides are TGTGCCAGCAGCCGTGGGAAGCCGGGGCGGGAGCCCCAGCATTTT.